These T cell receptor beta chains were read from a single sample in a study of T cells in Graves' hyperthyroidism and ophthalmopathy. One entry per CDR3 protein, called by TCRdb with MiXCR from the multiplex PCR reads. The sample lists more than 550,000 distinct CDR3 sequences; approximately 19% were seen once. The sequencing input was blood. These receptors were collected from a woman aged 45-60 years with Graves' hyperthyroidism that later progressed to Graves' ophthalmopathy. The CDR3 runs from the conserved cysteine through the conserved F or W. The D gene is left open where the match is weak. Clone size is stated in some rows and not others, as once, few, many or a class when expanded.

j_call v_call d_call clone_size cdr3_nt cdr3_aa
TRBJ2-2 TRBV19 NA NA TGTGCCAGTAGCACTTTTGGGAACACCGGGGAGCTGTTTTTT CASSTFGNTGELFF
TRBJ1-1 TRBV20-1 NA many TGCAGTGCTAGTGGTAGTAGCACTGAAGCTTTCTTT CSASGSSTEAFF
TRBJ1-5 TRBV19 NA NA TGTGCCAGTAGTCCCGGCCGGGGGTTCAATCAGCCCCAGCATTTT CASSPGRGFNQPQHF
TRBJ1-2 TRBV11-2 TRBD1 many TGTGCCAGCAGCCCCCGGGGGGACAGGAGCTATGGCTACACCTTC CASSPRGDRSYGYTF
TRBJ2-5 TRBV5-6 TRBD2 NA TGTGCCAGCAGCTTGCCCCCTAGCGGGGGGTACCAAGAGACCCAGTACTTC CASSLPPSGGYQETQYF
TRBJ1-1 TRBV20-1 NA many TGCAGTGCTAGAGGGAGATACACTGAAGCTTTCTTT CSARGRYTEAFF
TRBJ2-1 TRBV11-3 TRBD1 many TGTGCCAGCAGCCGGACAGGGGGCTCGAATGAGCAGTTCTTC CASSRTGGSNEQFF
TRBJ2-5 TRBV20-1 TRBD2 few TGCAGTGCTAGAGATGCTCTGGTAGCGGGGATTGGTGAGACCCAGTACTTC CSARDALVAGIGETQYF
TRBJ2-5 TRBV7-9 NA few TGTGCCAGCAGCTTAGTCCAGGACGCGACCCAGTACTTC CASSLVQDATQYF
TRBJ1-5 TRBV10-3 NA NA TGTGCCATCAGTGAGTCGGTAGGGACCAATCAGCCCCAGCATTTT CAISESVGTNQPQHF
TRBJ2-3 TRBV2 NA NA TGTGCCAGCAACAGGGACGTCACAGATACGCAGTATTTT CASNRDVTDTQYF